The entry below describes one TCR beta chain. Before being deemed recovered, Cohort 3 donors had two negative PCRs, clearance, or symptom resolution. The sample originates from a study of blood T cell repertoires in COVID-19. At the level of the study: Material from acute and convalescent COVID-19 was sourced from the United States, Italy and Spain.

The V end was cut by 8 bases, the J end by 8 bases, with 16 bases between. Germline CDR1 SNHLY, CDR2 FYNNEI. This CDR3 has 14 amino acids. Sequenced by immunoSEQ multiplex PCR; TCRdb stores in-frame clones only, minus some. The table includes 330,000 or so clones, roughly 90% detected once. The clonotype comes from a woman aged 25 to 39 who had recovered from COVID-19. V is TRBV2 and J is TRBJ1-6, with a weak D call TRBD1 (6 bases). The sequencing input was PBMCs or T cells enriched from blood (not recorded which). The CDR3 DNA reads TGTGCCAGCCGTAAGGACAGCTCCTATTCACCCCTCCACTTT. It specifies CASRKDSSYSPLHF.